These 11 T cell receptor beta chains came from one sample sequenced in a study of shared clonotypes between healthy human individuals. Method: immunoSEQ multiplex PCR; TCRdb's copy keeps in-frame clones and lacks some. The data show 2 million to 2.5 million clones, with approximately 93% seen just once and approximately 0.36% held by the top ten. The source material was naive CD4+ T cells from PBMCs. Subset in this sample: CD45RA+ positively selected. The receptors stem from a man between 18 and 29 years old in good health. Some clones in this sample may be carry-over from other donors' samples.

This clone was counted once. The rearrangement uses TRBV5-4 and TRBJ2-7; D is ambiguous. CDR1 SGHNT and CDR2 YYREEE come from the germline V gene (reference sequence). There are 14 residues in the CDR3. V dropped 0 bases and J dropped 8 bases, with 15 bases sitting between them. CDR3 sequence (DNA): TGTGCCAGCAGCTTGGCTGGCGGCCCCCCTCAGCAGTACTTC. Residues: CASSLAGGPPQQYF.

The chain recombines TRBV30 with TRBJ1-5; D is undetermined. V dropped 3 bases and J dropped 0 bases, with 9 bases sitting between them. CDR3 size: 14 residues. The germline V gene encodes CDR1 GTSNPN and CDR2 SVGIG (reference sequence). CDR3 in DNA: TGTGCCTGGAGCAACAGCGTTAGCAATCAGCCCCAGCATTTT. Amino acid sequence: CAWSNSVSNQPQHF.

This chain uses TRBV6-1 with TRBJ2-1; TRBD2 agrees at 7 bases. V trimming: 5 bases; J trimming: 10 bases; junction bases outside the gene matches: 2. The CDR3 runs to 11 residues. The germline V gene has CDR1 MNHNS and CDR2 SASEGT. The CDR3 sequence: CASSRDYEQFF. As DNA, the CDR3 is TGTGCCAGCAGTCGGGACTACGAGCAGTTCTTC.

This clone showed up just once. The chain carries TRBV2 and TRBJ2-7; 7 bases agree with TRBD2. The germline V gene has CDR1 SNHLY and CDR2 FYNNEI. The CDR3 contains 14 residues. J was trimmed by 0 bases and V by 7 bases; bases with no gene match: 6. The CDR3 reads CASTSSGYSYEQYF. CDR3 coding DNA: TGTGCCAGCACCTCTAGCGGCTACTCCTACGAGCAGTACTTC.

The chain links TRBV4-1 to TRBJ2-1; no firm D call. Between the trimmed V and J ends, which lost 3 bases and 9 bases, there was a span of 6 bases. Germline CDR1 reads MGHRA; CDR2 reads YSYEKL. The CDR3 consists of 11 residues. The CDR3 region has the DNA TGCGCCAGCAGCCAGCTAAGTGAGCAGTTCTTC. Residues: CASSQLSEQFF.

About this clone: Within the sample, other DNA sequences also encode this same CDR3. This chain joins TRBV4-3 and TRBJ1-1; D ambiguous. Trimming removed 1 base from V and 1 base from J, with 7 bases in between. The V gene's germline CDR1 is LGHNA and CDR2 YSLEER. CDR3 size: 14 residues. The CDR3 region is CASSQVGGNTEAFF. In DNA form, the CDR3 reads TGCGCCAGCAGCCAAGTTGGAGGGAACACTGAAGCTTTCTTT.

The chain employs TRBV7-3 and TRBJ1-2; D gene uncertain. Germline V gene sequence: CDR1 SGHTA, CDR2 FQGTGA. Trimming removed 5 bases from V and 2 bases from J, with 9 bases in between. This CDR3 region has 13 residues. This CDR3 reads CASSPSYNYGYTF. The CDR3 DNA follows: TGTGCCAGCAGCCCTAGTTACAACTATGGCTACACCTTC.

The CDR3, as DNA: TGTGCCAGCAGTGCGGGACTAGCGGCTTACAATGAGCAGTTCTTC. Translating gives CASSAGLAAYNEQFF. The chain recombines TRBV2 with TRBJ2-1, with 11 bases fitting TRBD2. V lost 4 bases, J lost 4 bases, and 3 bases stayed unmatched. Germline V gene data show CDR1 as SNHLY and CDR2 as FYNNEI. The CDR3 length is 15 residues.

The J gene is TRBJ2-3, the V gene TRBV6-6, with D unclear. The V and J ends lost 4 bases and 1 base respectively, with 12 bases between them. The CDR3 covers 15 residues. CDR1 is MNHNY and CDR2 is SVGAGI in the germline V gene (reference sequence). In DNA form, the CDR3 reads TGTGCCAGCAGTTGGACGCGTGCGGGCACAGATACGCAGTATTTT. This encodes CASSWTRAGTDTQYF.

V usage is TRBV2 and J usage is TRBJ2-7, with 9 bases lining up with TRBD1. Germline V CDR1 and CDR2: SNHLY, FYNNEI. V gave up 6 bases and J gave up 0 bases; unmatched junction bases: 6. This CDR3 is 15 amino acids long. The CDR3 coding sequence is TGTGCCAGCAGGGATGGGACAGGGACCTCCTACGAGCAGTACTTC. Protein: CASRDGTGTSYEQYF.

The V and J genes are TRBV11-2 and TRBJ2-2; D perhaps matches TRBD2 (6 bases). Trimming removed 1 base from V and 2 bases from J, with 14 bases in between. From germline, CDR1 is SGHAT and CDR2 FQNNGV. The CDR3 has 17 amino acids. CDR3 amino acids: CASSLVFWGDNTGELFF. Here the CDR3 DNA reads TGTGCCAGCAGCTTAGTTTTTTGGGGGGATAACACCGGGGAGCTGTTTTTT.